This TCR beta chain is drawn from a study of T cell repertoires in cytomegalovirus infection. Study context: Recently identified HLA-C-restricted CMV epitopes and well-studied HLA-B-restricted CMV epitopes were used by the study. The public TCR beta signatures pointed to both CMV infection and matching HLA type. Study-level points and caveats: In two of eight donors, the top clonotype was HLA-C-restricted CMV-specific. Identification of carriers of CMV plus the relevant HLA was performed using cumulative public TCR beta family frequency.

With 2 bases removed from V and 4 bases from J, the gap between germline ends came to 19 bases. The germline gives CDR1 MNHEY, CDR2 SVGEGT. This CDR3 region has 17 residues. Points on this clonotype: Its antigen is unidentified.

TCRdb independently ran MiXCR on the reads; one entry per CDR3 protein. Of about 180,000 distinct CDR3 sequences in the sample, about 20% were seen once. The J gene is TRBJ2-3, the V gene TRBV6-2 or TRBV6-3; D might be TRBD2 (5 bases). Sequences were derived from CD8+ T cells from cultured PBMCs, sampled from culture after CMV antigen stimulation. The clonotype originates from a human donor in good health (CMV status not recorded). Some clones in this sample may be carry-over from other donors' samples. DNA for the CDR3: TGTGCCAGCAGTTACGAGCCAAACCTTGATAGCGCAGATACGCAGTATTTT. It translates to CASSYEPNLDSADTQYF.